Presented here are 7 T cell receptor beta chains from one specimen sequenced in a study of metastatic and nonmetastatic thyroid tumors. Ahead of thyroid surgery, no patient had received treatment of any kind. TCRdb re-analyzed the PCR reads through MiXCR. The table has around 16,000 clones, roughly 25% seen once; the top ten hold over 9.5%. The source material was blood. Receptor source: a male donor with papillary thyroid cancer or a benign thyroid nodule (not recorded which). Some clones in this sample may be carry-over from other donors' samples.

This chain links TRBV20-1 with TRBJ2-1; D gene unclear. Per germline, CDR1 DFQATT and CDR2 SNEGSKA (reference sequence). The CDR3 is 12 residues long. The V gene lost 2 bases and the J gene lost 5 bases, with 7 bases spanning the gap. This chain's CDR3 is CSARTQHNEQFF. In DNA form, the CDR3 reads TGCAGTGCTAGAACCCAGCACAATGAGCAGTTCTTC.

This clone was seen ten or more times. The V and J genes are TRBV7-6 and TRBJ2-1; 11 bases align to TRBD1. The CDR3 extends over 15 amino acids. Germline trimming cut 5 bases from V and 2 bases from J; bases unmatched to any gene: 2. Germline values: CDR1 SGHVS, CDR2 FNYEAQ. The CDR3 region has the DNA TGTGCCAGCAGCCTGGGACAGGGGGCCTACAATGAGCAGTTCTTC. It yields the protein CASSLGQGAYNEQFF. The variable domain in full, completed from reference TRBV7-6 and TRBJ2-1, reads GAGVSQSPRYKVTKRGQDVALRCDPISGHVSLYWYRQALGQGPEFLTYFNYEAQQDKSGLPNDRFSAERPEGSISTLTIQRTEQRDSAMYRCASSLGQGAYNEQFFGPGTRLTVL.

By sample fraction, this clone is medium-sized. The chain uses TRBV19 and TRBJ1-6; D unresolved. The germline V gene has CDR1 LNHDA and CDR2 SQIVND (reference sequence). Deletions cut 2 bases from V and 5 bases from J, with 10 bases between. CDR3 size: 15 residues. CDR3 sequence: CASSISKGNNSPLHF. CDR3 nucleotide sequence: TGTGCCAGTAGTATAAGTAAAGGAAATAATTCACCCCTCCACTTT. Variable domain in full (rest from reference TRBV19 and TRBJ1-6): DGGITQSPKYLFRKEGQNVTLSCEQNLNHDAMYWYRQDPGQGLRLIYYSQIVNDFQKGDIAEGYSVSREKKESFPLTVTSAQKNPTAFYLCASSISKGNNSPLHFGNGTRLTVT.

This clone has a count of ten or more. This rearrangement joins TRBV27 to TRBJ1-1; D gene unclear. Germline V gives CDR1 MNHEY, CDR2 SMNVEV (reference sequence). V was cut by 7 bases and J by 0 bases, with 15 bases left in between. The CDR3 runs to 15 residues. The CDR3 here is CASKPSKLMNTEAFF. The DNA of the CDR3 is TGTGCCAGCAAGCCCTCCAAGTTGATGAACACTGAAGCTTTCTTT.

This clone has ten or more counts. The V gene is TRBV9, the J gene TRBJ2-3, with unresolved D. Germline lookup yields CDR1 SGDLS and CDR2 YYNGEE. The CDR3 runs 16 residues. V lost 4 bases and J 2 bases, leaving 17 bases between the germline ends. CDR3 sequence: CASSLTTTRNTDTQYF. The CDR3, as DNA: TGTGCCAGCAGCCTCACGACGACACGGAACACAGATACGCAGTATTTT.

The count of this clone is one. The junction departs from the called germline gene at one end, perhaps through a read error. The chain employs TRBV20-1 and TRBJ2-3; D ambiguous. This CDR3 is 11 amino acids long. Germline CDR1 reads DFQATT; CDR2 reads SNEGSKA (reference sequence). CDR3 protein: CSLLGTDTQYF. In DNA, the CDR3 is TGCAGCCTATTGGGCACTGATACGCAGTATTTT.

The V gene is TRBV4-1, the J gene TRBJ2-2; D uncertain. The CDR3 is 16 residues long. Germline loops: CDR1 MGHRA, CDR2 YSYEKL. Deletions cut 0 bases from V and 3 bases from J, with 11 bases between. The CDR3 DNA reads TGCGCCAGCAGCCAAGAACCCGGTTCTGACACCGGGGAGCTGTTTTTT. It specifies CASSQEPGSDTGELFF.